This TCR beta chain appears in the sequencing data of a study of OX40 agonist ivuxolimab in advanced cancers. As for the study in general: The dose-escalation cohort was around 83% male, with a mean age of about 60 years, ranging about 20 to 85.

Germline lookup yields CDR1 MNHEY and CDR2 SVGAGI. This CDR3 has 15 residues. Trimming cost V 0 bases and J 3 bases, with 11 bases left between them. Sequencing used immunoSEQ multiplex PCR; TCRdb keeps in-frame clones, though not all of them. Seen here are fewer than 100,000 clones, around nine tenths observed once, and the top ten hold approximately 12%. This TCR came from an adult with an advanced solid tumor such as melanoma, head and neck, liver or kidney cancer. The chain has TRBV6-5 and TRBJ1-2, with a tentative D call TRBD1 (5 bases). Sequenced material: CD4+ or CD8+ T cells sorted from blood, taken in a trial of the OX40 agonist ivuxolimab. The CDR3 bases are TGTGCCAGCAGTTACTCGACGGGGGGATACTATGGCTACACCTTC. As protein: CASSYSTGGYYGYTF.